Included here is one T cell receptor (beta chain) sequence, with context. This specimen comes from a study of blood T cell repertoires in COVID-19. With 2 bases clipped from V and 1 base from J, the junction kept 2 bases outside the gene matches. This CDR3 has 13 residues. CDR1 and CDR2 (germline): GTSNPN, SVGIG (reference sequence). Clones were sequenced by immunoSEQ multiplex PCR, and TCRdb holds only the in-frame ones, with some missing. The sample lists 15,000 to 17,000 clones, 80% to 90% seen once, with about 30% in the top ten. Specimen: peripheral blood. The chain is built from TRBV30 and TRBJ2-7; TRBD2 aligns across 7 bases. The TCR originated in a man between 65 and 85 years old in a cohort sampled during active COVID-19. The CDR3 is CAWSLGLSYEQYF. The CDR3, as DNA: TGTGCCTGGAGTTTGGGACTATCCTACGAGCAGTACTTC.